This TCR beta chain is drawn from a study of human T cells and chemical hapten exposure. The overall study: The variation in per-sample TCR yields arose mainly from small differences in pooled library volumes. Study-wide points: TCRs at high frequency, those above 1 in 1000, did not change with DPC sensitization.

In its sample, this clonotype was seen a few times. Its cognate antigen is unknown. A read error may account for a junction end that differs from germline. This CDR3 region has 14 residues. In germline, CDR1 is SGHTA, CDR2 FQGNSA. Individual cDNA molecules (in the library) carried attached unique molecular identifiers. Authors' methods: The median was around 88,000 TCRs per sample, ranging about 20,000 to 700,000. Via MiXCR, TCRdb re-called the 5' RACE reads, giving one row per CDR3 protein. The authors' filters were not applied to this entry. Here the sample spans tens of thousands of distinct CDR3 sequences, about a sixth being singletons. Someone pulled total RNA out of unfractionated whole blood.

The origin of this receptor is a female donor in good health. This chain uses TRBV7-2 with TRBJ2-7; 11 nucleotides agree with TRBD2. The CDR3 loop reads CASSLAGGYYEQYF. In DNA form, the CDR3 reads TGTGCCAGCAGCCTAGCGGGGGGATACTACGAGCAGTACTTC.